This passage covers 22 T cell receptor beta chains from one sample sequenced in a study of blood T cell repertoires in COVID-19 (dated by TCRdb to between 2020 and 2021). Libraries came from the immunoSEQ multiplex PCR assay. Not all clones reach the TCRdb copy of this immuneACCESS table, which keeps in-frame sequences only. Checked studies attribute under half of the gap to unresolved V genes and leave the rest unexplained. The sample records around 83,000 clones, 75% to 90% of which are singletons. Clones ranked in the top ten supply less than 35% of the sample. The source material was peripheral blood. The receptors derive from a man aged 50-60 years with active or convalescent COVID-19.

In DNA form, the CDR3 reads TGTGCCAGCACCTCGGGACTAGCGGGGGGGCTAAAGGACGAGCAGTACTTC. Its protein product is CASTSGLAGGLKDEQYF. The rearrangement joins TRBV2 to TRBJ2-7; 16 bases line up with TRBD2. The germline V gene encodes CDR1 SNHLY and CDR2 FYNNEI. Trimming removed 7 bases from V and 5 bases from J; junction bases left unmatched: 11. The CDR3 length is 17 residues.

The CDR3 bases are TGTGCCAGCAGTGAGGGGCGGGGGATGAACACTGAAGCTTTCTTT. Its protein is CASSEGRGMNTEAFF. The chain uses TRBV6-1 and TRBJ1-1; perhaps TRBD1 as D (5 bases). Germline CDR1 reads MNHNS; CDR2 reads SASEGT. V was trimmed by 3 bases and J by 0 bases, leaving 11 bases between them. CDR3 length equals 15 residues.

The V and J genes are TRBV15 and TRBJ2-5; 10 bases are shared with TRBD2. V gave up 3 bases and J gave up 2 bases; unmatched junction bases: 6. This CDR3 is built from 16 residues. Germline CDR1 is LNHNV and CDR2 is YYDKDF (reference sequence). The CDR3 sequence is CATSRGGLAAQETQYF. The CDR3 DNA reads TGTGCCACCAGCAGGGGCGGACTAGCGGCGCAAGAGACCCAGTACTTC.

The CDR3 DNA sequence: TGTGCCAGCAGGCTGGGACAGGGTGCTTCGTACGAGCAGTACTTC. It codes for CASRLGQGASYEQYF. The rearrangement joins TRBV6-5 to TRBJ2-7; 9 bases match TRBD1. The CDR3 has 15 residues. Germline trimming cut 6 bases from V and 4 bases from J; bases unmatched to any gene: 10. Germline V gene data show CDR1 as MNHEY and CDR2 as SVGAGI.

This chain links TRBV28 with TRBJ1-3; 8 bases agree with TRBD1. The trim removed 1 base at V and 4 bases at J, leaving 15 bases unmatched. Germline V gives CDR1 MDHEN, CDR2 SYDVKM. The CDR3 contains 19 residues. This chain's CDR3 is CASSLYSDRVGLRGNTIYF. DNA for the CDR3: TGTGCCAGCAGTTTATACTCGGACAGGGTAGGGCTGAGAGGAAACACCATATATTTT.

This chain uses TRBV3-1 (or the pseudogene TRBV3-2) with TRBJ1-4; the match to TRBD1 covers 10 bases. This CDR3 has 16 amino acids. With 1 base clipped from V and 7 bases from J, the junction kept 6 bases outside the gene matches. Germline lookup yields CDR1 LGHDT and CDR2 YNNKEL (reference sequence). The DNA for the CDR3 is TGTGCCAGCAGCCAAGTGGGACAGGGGCAAGGTGAAAAACTGTTTTTT. Its translation: CASSQVGQGQGEKLFF.

This clone has only one observation. This chain joins TRBV27 and TRBJ2-7; 10 positions match TRBD1. The CDR3 sequence is 15 residues long. The V gene's germline CDR1 is MNHEY and CDR2 SMNVEV (reference sequence). V was clipped by 6 bases and J by 3 bases; unmatched bases: 8. The DNA for the CDR3 is TGTGCCAGCAGAAGATCGGACAGGGGGATCTACGAGCAGTACTTC. It translates to CASRRSDRGIYEQYF.

The table lists this clone with a few counts. This chain joins TRBV10-3 and TRBJ2-1, with 13 nucleotides matching TRBD2. The V segment lost 3 bases and the J segment 10 bases; nucleotides outside the gene matches: 12. The germline CDR1 and CDR2 sequences are ENHRY and SYGVKD. This CDR3 comprises 17 residues. The CDR3 sequence is CAISDKLGLAGVREQFF. DNA of the CDR3: TGTGCCATCAGTGATAAATTAGGACTAGCGGGAGTACGGGAGCAGTTCTTC.

The count of this clone is one. The J gene is TRBJ2-2, the V gene TRBV6-2 or TRBV6-3, with a weak D call TRBD2 (5 bases). CDR1 is MNHEY, CDR2 SVGEGT, per germline. There are 14 residues in the CDR3. V lost 3 bases, J lost 4 bases, and 9 bases lay in between. DNA for the CDR3: TGTGCCAGCAGTTATTTCGCGGGCACCGGGGAGCTGTTTTTT. As protein: CASSYFAGTGELFF.

The rearrangement uses TRBV3-1 (or the pseudogene TRBV3-2) and TRBJ1-3; TRBD1 agrees at 8 bases. The CDR3 totals 16 residues. With V trimmed by 2 bases and J by 8 bases, 11 bases remained unmatched. CDR1 and CDR2 (germline): LGHDT, YNNKEL (reference sequence). CDR3 region: CASSQSPGQARDTIYF. The CDR3 DNA follows: TGTGCCAGCAGCCAATCCCCGGGACAGGCGAGAGACACCATATATTTT.

The chain couples TRBV5-6 to TRBJ2-5; 13 nucleotides agree with TRBD2. With V trimmed by 5 bases and J by 1 base, 2 bases remained unmatched. The V gene's germline CDR1 is SGHDT and CDR2 YYEEEE. The CDR3 runs 15 residues. CDR3 bases: TGTGCCAGCAGTCGGACTAGCGGGGGCCAAGAGACCCAGTACTTC. Translation gives CASSRTSGGQETQYF.

This sequence joins TRBV7-2 and TRBJ2-1; 12 bases map to TRBD2. Germline-derived CDR1 and CDR2 are SGHTA and FQGNSA. This CDR3 is built from 16 residues. V lost 5 bases and J lost 8; bases outside the gene matches: 10. CDR3 sequence reads: CASSNAGTSGRYEQFF. CDR3 sequence (DNA): TGTGCCAGCAGCAACGCCGGGACTAGCGGGCGCTATGAGCAGTTCTTC.

CDR3 sequence: CASGRGGLQETQYF. In nucleotides, the CDR3 is TGTGCCAGCGGGCGCGGAGGGCTCCAAGAGACCCAGTACTTC. This rearrangement joins TRBV7-6 to TRBJ2-5; D is possibly TRBD2 (6 bases). Per germline, CDR1 SGHVS and CDR2 FNYEAQ. CDR3 length: 14 residues. V was clipped by 8 bases and J by 1 base, with 14 bases between them.

The chain combines TRBV6-5 with TRBJ1-6, with a tentative D call TRBD1 (6 bases). V shed 6 bases and J shed 10 bases, with 16 bases lying between them. Looked up from germline, CDR1 is MNHEY and CDR2 is SVGAGI. The CDR3 totals 14 residues. CDR3 loop: CASSSSPGESPLHF. The CDR3 DNA reads as TGTGCCAGCAGCTCAAGTCCAGGGGAATCACCCCTCCACTTT.

This chain uses TRBV9 with TRBJ2-5; 7 nucleotides match TRBD1. Trimming took 4 bases from V and 0 from J; bases not matched to a gene: 3. This CDR3 region has 14 residues. CDR1 is SGDLS and CDR2 is YYNGEE in the germline V gene. CDR3 loop: CASSRTGDQETQYF. CDR3 in DNA: TGTGCCAGCAGCCGAACAGGGGACCAAGAGACCCAGTACTTC.

The V gene is TRBV2, the J gene TRBJ1-1, with 10 nucleotides matching TRBD1. With 6 bases clipped from V and 2 bases from J, the junction kept 6 bases outside the gene matches. The CDR3 loop spans 15 amino acids. Germline lookup yields CDR1 SNHLY and CDR2 FYNNEI. CDR3: CASSQTGGLNTEAFF. Here the CDR3 DNA reads TGTGCCAGCAGCCAGACAGGGGGCCTTAACACTGAAGCTTTCTTT.

In DNA, the CDR3 is TGTGCCAGCTCACCACCGGTTAGGGGGAATGAAAAACTGTTTTTT. Translated: CASSPPVRGNEKLFF. This chain links TRBV18 with TRBJ1-4; tentative D call: TRBD1 (6 bases). The CDR3 length is 15 residues. Per the germline V gene, CDR1 is KGHSH and CDR2 is LQKENI. With 0 bases removed from V and 5 bases from J, the gap between germline ends came to 10 bases.

V and J are TRBV19 and TRBJ2-7, with TRBD1 matching over 8 bases. Per the germline V gene, CDR1 is LNHDA and CDR2 is SQIVND (reference sequence). The CDR3 is 14 amino acids. V shed 5 bases, J shed 1 base, and the junction held 4 bases outside the gene matches. This CDR3 is CASSADRGSYEQYF. The CDR3, as DNA: TGTGCCAGTAGTGCAGACAGGGGTTCCTACGAGCAGTACTTC.

This sequence joins TRBV2 and TRBJ2-5, with a possible D match to TRBD1 (5 bases). Trimming left V 3 bases short and J 0 bases short, with 8 bases between. The germline gives CDR1 SNHLY, CDR2 FYNNEI. CDR3 length equals 14 residues. The CDR3 sequence is CASSEDTNQETQYF. The CDR3 region has the DNA TGTGCCAGCAGTGAGGACACCAACCAAGAGACCCAGTACTTC.

The chain joins TRBV11-2 to TRBJ2-7, with D uncertain. The CDR3 loop spans 18 amino acids. The germline V and J ends were trimmed by 0 bases and 1 base, with 19 bases remaining between them. Germline CDR1 reads SGHAT; CDR2 reads FQNNGV. The CDR3 loop reads CASSLDGRNRGPSYEQYF. CDR3 coding DNA: TGTGCCAGCAGCTTAGATGGTCGGAATCGTGGGCCATCCTACGAGCAGTACTTC.

The sample holds one count of this clone. The rearrangement links TRBV6-6 to TRBJ1-4; 11 positions match TRBD1. CDR1 MNHNY and CDR2 SVGAGI come from the germline V gene (reference sequence). J lost 2 bases, V lost 5 bases, and 7 bases had no gene match. This CDR3 has 17 amino acids. This CDR3 reads CASSRTGGLSTNEKLFF. The CDR3 DNA follows: TGTGCCAGCAGTCGGACAGGGGGCTTGAGTACTAATGAAAAACTGTTTTTT.

This CDR3 reads CASSETGTGGNQPQHF. The CDR3, as DNA: TGTGCCAGCAGTGAAACCGGGACAGGGGGAAATCAGCCCCAGCATTTT. The J gene is TRBJ1-5, the V gene TRBV25-1; TRBD1 agrees at 11 bases. The CDR3 contains 16 residues. The germline gives CDR1 MGHDK, CDR2 SYGVNS. With V trimmed by 2 bases and J by 4 bases, 4 bases remained unmatched.